This entry concerns a single T cell receptor (beta chain). Its specificity is unknown. This sample was taken from a study of shared clonotypes between healthy human individuals. HIV-negative, healthy adults without recent acute infections or vaccinations were the donors. CDR1 and CDR2 (germline): SGHVS, FQNEAQ. This CDR3 has 15 residues. The ends were cut back, 2 bases at V and 4 bases at J, with 15 bases in the middle. Whole-study results and caveats: Researchers sampled blood only, noting tissue repertoires likely differ.

Each unsorted PBMC replicate got 300 ng genomic DNA, tens of thousands of genomes. Profiling relied on immunoSEQ multiplex PCR, and the TCRdb table lists in-frame clones only, not all of them. The sample has about 480,000 clones; roughly 79% are singletons. The sample taken for sequencing was PBMCs. The V call is TRBV7-8, the J call TRBJ2-7; D is undetermined. The receptor's source is a woman aged 35 to 49 in good health. Some clones in this sample may be carry-over from other donors' samples. In DNA form, the CDR3 reads TGTGCCAGCAGCTTATTTTACCAAGCAGTTTACGAGCAGTACTTC. It specifies CASSLFYQAVYEQYF.